The 22 T cell receptor beta chains listed next were all sequenced from one sample in a study of blood T cell repertoires in COVID-19. Assay used: immunoSEQ multiplex PCR; TCRdb lists only in-frame clones, some missing. This table holds some 260,000 clones, roughly 80% found once. The specimen was PBMCs or T cells enriched from blood (not recorded which). The receptors come from a man aged 30 to 45 with acute COVID-19.

Details on this clone: Different DNA sequences within this sample yield the same CDR3. The CDR3: CASSPAETQYF. The CDR3 DNA reads as TGTGCCAGCAGCCCTGCGGAGACCCAGTACTTC. V usage is TRBV6-2 or TRBV6-3 and J usage is TRBJ2-5, with D unclear. Per the germline V gene, CDR1 is MNHEY and CDR2 is SVGEGT. This CDR3 region has 11 residues. V gave up 6 bases and J gave up 5 bases, with 7 bases separating them.

This clone is a singleton in its sample. Mismatch with germline at one junction end may stem from a read error. This chain uses TRBV7-7 with TRBJ2-5, with D perhaps matching TRBD2 (6 bases). Per the germline V gene, CDR1 is SSHAT and CDR2 is FNYEAQ (reference sequence). The CDR3 extends over 15 amino acids. The CDR3 loop is CASSLDGSAGETQYF. The CDR3 region has the DNA TGTGCTAGCAGCTTAGATGGGTCGGCGGGGGAGACCCAGTACTTC.

J is TRBJ2-2 and V is TRBV7-3; a possible D gene is TRBD1 (6 bases). Germline lookup yields CDR1 SGHTA and CDR2 FQGTGA. The CDR3 is 15 residues long. The V end lost 4 bases, the J end lost 4 bases, and 13 bases lay between the germline ends. The CDR3 spells CASSSKQGTTGELFF. CDR3 nucleotides: TGTGCCAGCAGCTCCAAACAGGGAACCACCGGGGAGCTGTTTTTT.

The chain joins TRBV6-2 or TRBV6-3 to TRBJ2-3; weak D call: TRBD1 (5 bases). V lost 1 base and J lost 0, with 11 bases in between. The CDR3 consists of 16 residues. Per germline, CDR1 MNHEY and CDR2 SVGEGT. The CDR3 loop is CASSYFVQGSTDTQYF. The CDR3 nucleotides read TGTGCCAGCAGTTACTTTGTTCAGGGTAGCACAGATACGCAGTATTTT.

The chain has TRBV4-1 and TRBJ1-2; D unclear. CDR1 and CDR2 from the germline V gene are MGHRA and YSYEKL. The CDR3 covers 17 residues. V lost 3 bases and J lost 8, with 25 bases in between. In DNA form, the CDR3 reads TGCGCCAGCAGCCAGGACCCTGAAAAGACCATCGGGAAGGGCTACACCTTC. This codes for CASSQDPEKTIGKGYTF.

Concerning this clone itself: A junction end diverges from the germline sequence, so it may reflect a read error. The gene calls are TRBV5-1 and TRBJ2-2, with 12 bases identical to TRBD2. This CDR3 contains 15 residues. Germline V CDR1 and CDR2: SGHRS, YFSETQ. CDR3 amino acids: CASARLAGEAGELFF. In DNA form, the CDR3 reads TGTGCCAGCGCAAGACTAGCGGGAGAAGCCGGGGAGCTGTTTTTT.

The gene calls are TRBV12-3 or TRBV12-4 and TRBJ1-6; D may be TRBD1 (6 bases). V was trimmed by 4 bases and J by 9 bases, leaving 10 bases between them. The CDR3 runs to 13 residues. CDR3 amino acids: CASSSTGVSPLHF. The DNA for the CDR3 is TGTGCCAGCAGTTCGACAGGCGTTTCACCCCTCCACTTT.

A remark on this clone: A read error may produce the germline difference seen at one junction end. The chain recombines TRBV5-1 with TRBJ2-2; D remains unclear. The CDR3 spans 14 residues. Germline V gene data show CDR1 as SGHRS and CDR2 as YFSETQ. CDR3 sequence: CASSLFRGTGELFF. The CDR3 nucleotides are TGTGCCAGCAGCTTGTTCCGCGGAACCGGGGAGCTGTTTTTT.

This sequence joins TRBV7-8 and TRBJ1-6; 8 bases agree with TRBD1. The CDR3 is made up of 17 amino acids. V shed 2 bases and J 8 bases; nucleotides not matched to a gene: 11. Germline loops: CDR1 SGHVS, CDR2 FQNEAQ. This CDR3 reads CASSLRLATGVDSPLHF. For the CDR3, the DNA is TGTGCCAGCAGCTTACGATTAGCGACAGGGGTGGATTCACCCCTCCACTTT.

The rearrangement uses TRBV9 and TRBJ1-2; D is possibly TRBD1 (5 bases). The germline V and J ends were trimmed by 5 bases and 4 bases, with 15 bases remaining between them. Germline V gene data show CDR1 as SGDLS and CDR2 as YYNGEE. The CDR3 is made up of 14 amino acids. CDR3 bases: TGTGCCAGCAGGCCCCAGGGACTCCCCTATGGCTACACCTTC. As protein: CASRPQGLPYGYTF.

The chain combines TRBV13 with TRBJ2-1, with D possibly matching TRBD1 (5 bases). The germline V gene encodes CDR1 PRHDT and CDR2 FYEKMQ (reference sequence). V was trimmed by 7 bases and J by 2 bases, leaving 18 bases between them. This CDR3 is built from 16 residues. CDR3 in amino acids: CASTFSMGQTYNEQFF. In DNA, the CDR3 is TGTGCCAGCACTTTCTCTATGGGGCAAACCTACAATGAGCAGTTCTTC.

This chain uses TRBV10-3 with TRBJ1-2, with TRBD1 as a possible D gene (6 bases). The CDR3 has 17 residues. Germline-derived CDR1 and CDR2 are ENHRY and SYGVKD. Trimming removed 0 bases from V and 3 bases from J, with 17 bases in between. This CDR3 reads CAISESIGGGADYGYTF. In nucleotides, the CDR3 is TGTGCCATCAGTGAGTCGATAGGCGGGGGCGCGGACTATGGCTACACCTTC.

The sample holds a few counts of this clone. The chain links TRBV6-4 to TRBJ2-3; TRBD2 agrees at 8 bases. This CDR3 is built from 15 residues. V was pared by 2 bases and J by 5 bases, with 6 bases of the junction left unmatched. Germline V lookup: CDR1 MRHNA, CDR2 SNTAGT. CDR3 sequence reads: CASSDRAGGGDTQYF. CDR3 coding DNA: TGTGCCAGCAGTGACCGGGCGGGAGGAGGAGATACGCAGTATTTT.

The rearrangement joins TRBV9 to TRBJ1-4; D gene unclear. This CDR3 region has 12 residues. Germline CDR1 is SGDLS and CDR2 is YYNGEE. Trimming pared 2 bases from V and 10 bases from J, leaving 9 bases between. The CDR3 is CASSVSGGKLFF. Here the CDR3 DNA reads TGTGCCAGCAGCGTTTCAGGTGGAAAACTGTTTTTT.

The chain is built from TRBV19 and TRBJ1-3, with TRBD1 identical over 8 bases. The V gene's germline CDR1 is LNHDA and CDR2 SQIVND (reference sequence). With V trimmed by 6 bases and J by 0 bases, 7 bases remained unmatched. The CDR3 contains 16 residues. The chain's CDR3 is CASRLTGGSSGNTIYF. The CDR3 nucleotides are TGTGCCAGTAGACTCACAGGGGGGAGCTCTGGAAACACCATATATTTT.

As regards this clone: The junction does not match germline at one end; this may be a read error. The chain uses TRBV6-1 and TRBJ1-1, with a weak D call TRBD1 (5 bases). CDR1 is MNHNS, CDR2 SASEGT, per germline. This CDR3 has 11 amino acids. The CDR3 DNA reads as TGTGCCAGCAGTGAGCTACGACAGAGGCAATTT. It translates to CASSELRQRQF.

The gene calls are TRBV7-9 and TRBJ1-5, with D uncertain. The germline CDR1 and CDR2 sequences are SEHNR and FQNEAQ (reference sequence). The CDR3 is 12 amino acids. V shed 3 bases and J shed 7 bases, with 7 bases lying between them. The CDR3 region is CASSFVEQPQHF. DNA for the CDR3: TGTGCCAGCAGCTTCGTCGAGCAGCCCCAGCATTTT.

The chain links TRBV29-1 to TRBJ2-3, with 10 bases matching TRBD2. There are 15 residues in the CDR3. The germline V gene has CDR1 SQVTM and CDR2 ANQGSEA. Trimming removed 4 bases from V and 6 bases from J; junction bases left unmatched: 10. The chain's CDR3 is CSVGLLAGVQDTQYF. CDR3 coding DNA: TGCAGCGTTGGACTGCTAGCGGGAGTCCAGGATACGCAGTATTTT.

The rearrangement joins TRBV6-5 to TRBJ2-2; 8 nucleotides match TRBD1. After removal of 2 bases from V and 5 bases from J, the junction contained 1 base not matched to a gene. The CDR3 runs 14 residues. Germline V gene sequence: CDR1 MNHEY, CDR2 SVGAGI. CDR3: CASSYTGGTGELFF. CDR3 nucleotides: TGTGCCAGCAGTTACACAGGGGGTACCGGGGAGCTGTTTTTT.

This sequence joins TRBV27 and TRBJ2-7, with D possibly being TRBD2 (5 bases). Germline lookup yields CDR1 MNHEY and CDR2 SMNVEV (reference sequence). This CDR3 is 13 amino acids long. Trimming took 3 bases from V and 6 from J, leaving 12 bases between them. The CDR3 here is CASSLNGEIEQYV. Here the CDR3 DNA reads TGTGCCAGCAGTTTGAATGGGGAGATCGAGCAGTACGTC.

The chain carries TRBV6-5 and TRBJ2-1, with D perhaps matching TRBD2 (5 bases). The CDR3 covers 15 residues. Germline V gene lookup returns CDR1 MNHEY and CDR2 SVGAGI. V was shortened by 0 bases and J by 7 bases, with 13 bases between the two germline ends. CDR3 sequence (DNA): TGTGCCAGCAGTTACTCGCTGGGTCCGGGGAATGAGCAGTTCTTC. It encodes CASSYSLGPGNEQFF.

The rearrangement joins TRBV6-5 to TRBJ1-5; D gene ambiguous. Germline CDR1 is MNHEY and CDR2 is SVGAGI. Trimming pared 5 bases from V and 7 bases from J, leaving 9 bases between. The CDR3 has 12 residues. The CDR3 here is CASSPPGQPQHF. The CDR3 DNA is TGTGCCAGCAGTCCTCCAGGACAGCCCCAGCATTTT.